This T cell receptor (beta chain) is from a study of shared clonotypes between healthy human individuals (dated by TCRdb to about 2020). At the level of the whole study: Two women and a few men aged 18 to 49 years were included in the cohort. Per donor, three plates each were used for CD4 naive and CD4 memory, two for CD8 naive, and one for CD8 memory. Blood TCR repertoires of 5 or 6 healthy adults were deeply sequenced to estimate repertoire size and the extent of clonotype sharing between individuals. To increase sequencing depth and limit assay-specific biases, different laboratories used diverse techniques to prepare libraries and sequence TCR repertoires. Between about 0.94 and 8.9 billion PBMCs per donor were obtained by leukapheresis. Results the study describes overall, beyond this receptor: Across four donors, 5% to 6% of naive CD4, roughly 3.4% of naive CD8, approximately 2.5% of memory CD4, and under 0.45% of memory CD8 clonotypes were shared. Clonotypes shared by all four sorted-subset donors showed higher generation probabilities than non-shared clonotypes. Rarefaction of sorted-subset datasets indicated incomplete sequencing despite the large sequencing depth. Sampling was restricted to blood, and TCR repertoires in tissues likely differ from the TCR repertoires found in blood. Based on pairwise subsampling, the degree of clonotype sharing among donors was expected to be affected by sequencing depth. Naive subsets generally had larger estimated clonotype richness than memory subsets did. The small number of donors limited the genetic and exposure-history diversity represented.

As regards this clone: The specificity of this receptor is unknown. Per-nucleotide qualities are absent, and no much larger clonotype sits a single base away.

For the CD8 naive samples, CD45RO-negative cells were positively selected for CCR7, yielding a CD45RA+CCR7+ population from which TemRA cells were excluded. The donors were healthy, HIV-negative adults with no recently reported acute infections or vaccinations. All donors were Caucasian adults living in Nashville, Tennessee, USA. After blood collection by leukapheresis, PBMCs were isolated using Ficoll-Histopaque density gradient centrifugation and then cryopreserved in the vapor phase of liquid nitrogen. Analytical flow cytometry was used to check the purity and quantity of every magnetically sorted T cell population. From each sorted fraction, genomic DNA was isolated and quantified by UV absorbance on a Nanodrop 2000c. After removal of 5 bases from V and 1 base from J, the junction retains 8 bases not matched to a gene. The CDR3 has 15 amino acids, counting the end cysteine and phenylalanine. The read is trimmed to its CDR3 DNA, 45 bases read in frame from base 1. For CDR1 and CDR2, the germline V gene lists MDHEN and SYDVKM.

Using the deep immunoSEQ assay, multiplex PCR amplified TCR CDR3 regions from genomic DNA. Genomic DNA extracted from each cell subset was distributed evenly over all wells of several immunoSEQ 96-well plates, and each plate served as one replicate. For sorted subsets, each replicate PCR was loaded with roughly 0.2 ug genomic DNA, equivalent to 30,000 or so T cell genomes. Purified libraries were measured with a Qubit 3.0 fluorometer, size-checked on a Bioanalyzer 2100, and measured again with the KAPA Library Quantification kit. Every immunoSEQ 96-well plate was sequenced on a dedicated single-read 150-cycle Illumina NextSeq 550 flow cell. As for the authors' bioinformatics: Because only junctional sequences without quality scores were contained in the immunoSEQ output, filtering matching that applied to full-length reads could not be performed. Sequences were annotated with PyIR, a Python wrapper for IgBLAST v1.9, using IMGT germline references to assign V/J genes and CDR3. Reads were removed for weak V/J assignments (E-value above 1e-6), missing CDR3, stop codons, out-of-frame junctions, or ambiguous translated residues. V3J clonotypes were defined as sequences sharing an identical inferred V gene, J gene, and CDR3 amino acid sequence. Percentage overlap between repertoires was computed as shared unique clonotypes divided by the size of the smaller repertoire. Repertoire richness was assessed with RTK rarefaction, the Chao1 estimator, and Recon v2.1 estimates of unobserved clonotypes. For all TCRbeta clonotypes obtained by the gDNA method from four donors, generation probabilities were computed with OLGA. Held by TCRdb, this immuneACCESS table contains in-frame sequences only and omits some clones. Under half of the omission traces to an unresolved V gene where checked; the cause of the rest is unknown. V and J calls and clone size come straight from that table; D and trimming were deduced from the DNA. The sample table holds hundreds of thousands of clones, of which approximately 96% were seen once. The ten largest make up approximately 0.1% of the sample.

Sequencing was performed on naive CD8+ T cells sorted from blood. Sample cell subset or site, as interpreted from the label and publication: CD45RA+CCR7+. The chain is encoded by TRBV28 joined to TRBJ2-7; TRBD1 matches 7 bases in the middle. This receptor was identified in a woman aged 25 to 39 in good health. The CDR3 corresponds to CASSTIPDRSYEQYF. The DNA sequence is as follows: TGTGCCAGCAGTACAATCCCGGACAGGTCCTACGAGCAGTACTTC.